A single sample gave rise to the 31 T cell receptor beta chains below, sequenced in a study of blood T cell repertoires in COVID-19. Clones were sequenced by immunoSEQ multiplex PCR, and TCRdb holds only the in-frame ones, with some missing. The table lists roughly 140,000 clones, about 82% of them singletons. Sequenced sample: PBMCs or T cells enriched from blood (not recorded which). All receptors derive from a woman aged 40-49 years who had recovered from COVID-19.

The chain is built from TRBV3-1 (or the pseudogene TRBV3-2) and TRBJ2-1; TRBD2 matches at 8 bases. This CDR3 comprises 16 residues. The germline V gene has CDR1 LGHDT and CDR2 YNNKEL (reference sequence). Trimming at V came to 0 bases and at J to 8 bases, leaving 9 bases not matched to a gene. CDR3 coding DNA: TGTGCCAGCAGCCAAGATCAACGGGAGGGCCAGGATGAGCAGTTCTTC. Translated, it gives CASSQDQREGQDEQFF.

The chain is built from TRBV7-8 and TRBJ2-7; a possible D gene is TRBD2 (5 bases). Germline V lookup: CDR1 SGHVS, CDR2 FQNEAQ. The CDR3 has 13 residues. Trimming removed 5 bases from V and 4 bases from J, with 12 bases in between. The CDR3 nucleotides are TGTGCCAGCAGCCCAGGATGGGAGTACGAGCAGTACTTC. Amino acid sequence: CASSPGWEYEQYF.

The rearrangement uses TRBV19 and TRBJ2-3, with 8 bases aligning to TRBD1. The CDR3 has 14 residues. Looked up from germline, CDR1 is LNHDA and CDR2 is SQIVND (reference sequence). V gave up 7 bases and J gave up 4 bases; unmatched junction bases: 7. The CDR3 sequence is CASKIGQGSDTQYF. The CDR3 DNA sequence: TGTGCCAGTAAGATTGGACAGGGCTCAGATACGCAGTATTTT.

The V gene is TRBV9, the J gene TRBJ1-3; D gene ambiguous. This CDR3 region has 17 residues. The V end was cut by 1 base, the J end by 0 bases, with 14 bases between. Germline assignment: CDR1 SGDLS and CDR2 YYNGEE. The CDR3 bases are TGTGCCAGCAGCGTATGGGCTTACGTTAGCTCTGGAAACACCATATATTTT. Encoded protein: CASSVWAYVSSGNTIYF.

V and J are TRBV6-5 and TRBJ1-5; perhaps TRBD1 as D (6 bases). From germline, CDR1 is MNHEY and CDR2 SVGAGI. The CDR3 is made up of 15 amino acids. Trimming left V 8 bases short and J 0 bases short, with 14 bases between. The CDR3 spells CASLKGEPSNQPQHF. In DNA form, the CDR3 reads TGTGCCAGCCTAAAGGGGGAACCTAGCAATCAGCCCCAGCATTTT.

The chain employs TRBV5-1 and TRBJ1-1; maybe TRBD1 (6 bases). The CDR3 sequence is 13 residues long. From germline, CDR1 is SGHRS and CDR2 YFSETQ. Trimming stripped 2 bases from V and 3 bases from J, with 8 bases between. The CDR3 nucleotides are TGCGCCAGCAGCTTAACAGGGTACACTGAAGCTTTCTTT. Its protein is CASSLTGYTEAFF.

The rearrangement links TRBV24-1 to TRBJ2-7; TRBD1 is a possible D gene (6 bases). The germline CDR1 and CDR2 sequences are KGHDR and SFDVKD. Trimming removed 4 bases from V and 0 bases from J, with 18 bases in between. CDR3 length equals 17 residues. The CDR3 region is CATSEDLGHNTSYEQYF. Written as DNA, the CDR3 is TGTGCCACCAGTGAAGATCTGGGACACAATACCTCCTACGAGCAGTACTTC.

This clone was counted a few times. The V and J genes are TRBV2 and TRBJ2-3; 8 nucleotides line up with TRBD2. The CDR3 sequence is 14 residues long. The junction had 6 bases not matched to a gene; V was cut back by 6 bases and J by 4 bases. Germline loops: CDR1 SNHLY, CDR2 FYNNEI. CDR3 bases: TGTGCCAGCAGCCCCGGACTAGCCGCAGATACGCAGTATTTT. Its protein product is CASSPGLAADTQYF.

The chain has TRBV7-8 and TRBJ2-1, with 13 bases identical to TRBD2. This CDR3 has 17 residues. Germline CDR1 and CDR2: SGHVS and FQNEAQ. V trimming: 1 base; J trimming: 12 bases; junction bases outside the gene matches: 12. The CDR3 spells CASSLDFGLAGVVGQFF. CDR3 sequence (DNA): TGTGCCAGCAGCTTAGATTTTGGACTAGCGGGAGTAGTCGGGCAGTTCTTC.

The chain employs TRBV19 and TRBJ1-2; TRBD1 aligns across 9 bases. V trimming: 3 bases; J trimming: 2 bases; junction bases outside the gene matches: 4. The CDR3 contains 15 residues. CDR1 is LNHDA, CDR2 SQIVND, per germline (reference sequence). The CDR3 DNA reads as TGTGCCAGTAGTATCCTCGGACAGGGGAACTATGGCTACACCTTC. This gives the protein CASSILGQGNYGYTF.

The V gene is TRBV3-1 (or the pseudogene TRBV3-2), the J gene TRBJ2-3; TRBD2 aligns across 12 bases. J lost 8 bases, V lost 1 base, and 4 bases had no gene match. CDR1 and CDR2 from the germline V gene are LGHDT and YNNKEL (reference sequence). The CDR3 is made up of 15 amino acids. The CDR3 sequence is CASSQGSLAGGTQYF. For the CDR3, the DNA is TGTGCCAGCAGCCAAGGGTCACTAGCGGGAGGTACGCAGTATTTT.

The chain combines TRBV29-1 with TRBJ2-1; 8 bases agree with TRBD2. Per the germline V gene, CDR1 is SQVTM and CDR2 is ANQGSEA. Trimming took 2 bases from V and 2 from J; bases not matched to a gene: 8. The CDR3 has 16 amino acids. The chain's CDR3 is CSVEPASGLTYNEQFF. In DNA form, the CDR3 reads TGCAGCGTTGAACCGGCTAGCGGGCTCACCTACAATGAGCAGTTCTTC.

The chain joins TRBV6-4 to TRBJ2-1, with TRBD2 identical over 9 bases. The V gene end was trimmed by 0 bases and the J gene end by 2 bases; junction bases not matched to a gene: 2. CDR1 is MRHNA, CDR2 SNTAGT, per germline. This CDR3 has 16 amino acids. The CDR3 sequence: CASSDSGGGAYNEQFF. In nucleotides, the CDR3 is TGTGCCAGCAGTGACTCGGGCGGGGGGGCCTACAATGAGCAGTTCTTC.

The chain has TRBV6-6 and TRBJ1-1; 8 bases line up with TRBD1. This CDR3 is built from 13 residues. Germline V gene sequence: CDR1 MNHNY, CDR2 SVGAGI (reference sequence). With 4 bases clipped from V and 5 bases from J, the junction kept 3 bases outside the gene matches. CDR3 protein: CASSSTGVTEAFF. The CDR3 nucleotides read TGTGCCAGCAGTTCGACAGGGGTTACTGAAGCTTTCTTT.

This chain connects TRBV5-6 to TRBJ2-1, with TRBD1 matching 7 bases. V gave up 4 bases and J gave up 0 bases; unmatched junction bases: 1. The length of the CDR3 is 14 residues. CDR1 and CDR2 from the germline V gene are SGHDT and YYEEEE. The CDR3 here is CASSRDSSYNEQFF. The CDR3 region has the DNA TGTGCCAGCAGCCGGGACAGCTCCTACAATGAGCAGTTCTTC.

The V and J genes are TRBV30 and TRBJ1-1; D may be TRBD1 (5 bases). Per germline, CDR1 GTSNPN and CDR2 SVGIG (reference sequence). V dropped 6 bases and J dropped 1 base, with 15 bases sitting between them. CDR3 length: 14 residues. The CDR3 sequence is CACKGNRPNTEAFF. CDR3 nucleotides: TGTGCCTGTAAGGGGAACAGGCCGAACACTGAAGCTTTCTTT.

The chain links TRBV29-1 to TRBJ2-1; TRBD2 matches 11 bases. This CDR3 has 15 residues. CDR1 and CDR2 (germline): SQVTM, ANQGSEA. Unmatched junction bases numbered 8, after V lost 6 bases and J lost 4 bases. The CDR3 nucleotides are TGCAGCGTAACCGTGGGACTAGCGGTATACAATGAGCAGTTCTTC. This codes for CSVTVGLAVYNEQFF.

The V and J genes are TRBV4-1 and TRBJ2-1, with 9 bases fitting TRBD2. J was trimmed by 5 bases and V by 6 bases; bases with no gene match: 5. This CDR3 comprises 14 residues. Germline V gene sequence: CDR1 MGHRA, CDR2 YSYEKL. The CDR3 spells CASSPGLADNEQFF. CDR3 bases: TGCGCCAGCAGTCCGGGACTAGCAGACAATGAGCAGTTCTTC.

This clone was counted a single time. The chain uses TRBV11-1 and TRBJ1-2; D is unclear. V was trimmed by 5 bases and J by 5 bases, leaving 6 bases between them. Germline loops: CDR1 SGHAT, CDR2 FQDESV (reference sequence). CDR3 size: 11 residues. CDR3 in DNA: TGTGCCAGCAGCGACTCTTATGGCTACACCTTC. Its translation: CASSDSYGYTF.

The sample holds a few counts of this clone. The J gene is TRBJ1-2, the V gene TRBV27, with 7 positions matching TRBD1. V shed 6 bases and J 2 bases; nucleotides not matched to a gene: 3. CDR3 length: 13 residues. Per the germline V gene, CDR1 is MNHEY and CDR2 is SMNVEV (reference sequence). CDR3 DNA: TGTGCCAGCAGCCCGGGACAGAACTATGGCTACACCTTC. Translated, it gives CASSPGQNYGYTF.

The count of this clone is one. The V and J genes are TRBV3-1 (or the pseudogene TRBV3-2) and TRBJ2-7; maybe TRBD2 (6 bases). CDR1 and CDR2 (germline): LGHDT, YNNKEL (reference sequence). V was pared by 0 bases and J by 7 bases, with 10 bases between. CDR3 length equals 13 residues. CDR3 in DNA: TGTGCCAGCAGCCAAGATCGGGCGGGAGAGCAGTACTTC. Its translation is CASSQDRAGEQYF.

This chain joins TRBV9 and TRBJ2-3; TRBD1 matches at 7 bases. Trimming removed 4 bases from V and 5 bases from J; junction bases left unmatched: 13. CDR3 size: 16 residues. Germline CDR1 is SGDLS and CDR2 is YYNGEE. The CDR3 region has the DNA TGTGCCAGCAGCTCCCAGGGGAAGCCAGGGGGAGATACGCAGTATTTT. As protein: CASSSQGKPGGDTQYF. Combining the CDR3 with reference TRBV9 and TRBJ2-3 gives the whole variable domain DSGVTQTPKHLITATGQRVTLRCSPRSGDLSVYWYQQSLDQGLQFLIQYYNGEERAKGNILERFSAQQFPDLHSELNLSSLELGDSALYFCASSSQGKPGGDTQYFGPGTRLTVL.

This chain links TRBV27 with TRBJ2-2; the match to TRBD1 covers 9 bases. This CDR3 comprises 14 residues. Looked up from germline, CDR1 is MNHEY and CDR2 is SMNVEV (reference sequence). The J segment lost 1 base and the V segment lost 10 bases, leaving 4 bases of the junction unmatched. CDR3: CATNRGRNTGELFF. The CDR3 bases are TGTGCCACCAACAGGGGGCGGAACACCGGGGAGCTGTTTTTT.

This clone appeared a single time. The chain employs TRBV5-3 and TRBJ1-2, with D possibly matching TRBD1 (6 bases). TRBV5-3 is an ORF, and what it does is uncertain. The CDR3 is 14 residues long. V was clipped by 3 bases and J by 8 bases, with 17 bases between them. This chain's CDR3 is CARSYIQGIRGYTF. The CDR3 bases are TGTGCCAGAAGCTATATACAGGGAATTAGGGGCTACACCTTC.

The chain recombines TRBV6-5 with TRBJ2-7, with TRBD2 matching over 10 bases. CDR3 length: 12 amino acids. V was clipped by 8 bases and J by 5 bases; unmatched bases: 3. Germline values: CDR1 MNHEY, CDR2 SVGAGI. The CDR3 protein is CASSGTSDEQYF. CDR3 nucleotides: TGTGCCAGCTCCGGGACTAGCGACGAGCAGTACTTC.

This clone was seen only once. The chain recombines TRBV29-1 with TRBJ2-1; 8 bases match TRBD2. Germline CDR1 reads SQVTM; CDR2 reads ANQGSEA. V gave up 6 bases and J gave up 8 bases; unmatched junction bases: 21. CDR3 length equals 17 residues. The CDR3 here is CSVTPFHGREERDEQFF. CDR3 coding DNA: TGCAGCGTGACCCCGTTTCATGGGCGGGAGGAGCGGGATGAGCAGTTCTTC.

The J gene is TRBJ1-6, the V gene TRBV5-1, with D unclear. CDR3 length equals 13 residues. V gave up 0 bases and J gave up 9 bases, with 7 bases separating them. Germline V lookup: CDR1 SGHRS, CDR2 YFSETQ. CDR3 sequence (DNA): TGCGCCAGCAGCTTGGCAGAGGTTTCACCCCTCCACTTT. Protein sequence: CASSLAEVSPLHF.

This clone was recorded once. The chain joins TRBV5-1 to TRBJ1-2, with D maybe TRBD1 (5 bases). V was trimmed by 4 bases and J by 13 bases, leaving 17 bases between them. The length of the CDR3 is 12 residues. CDR1 and CDR2 (germline): SGHRS, YFSETQ. The CDR3 is CASSTGQGPGTF. For the CDR3, the DNA is TGCGCCAGCAGCACGGGCCAGGGTCCGGGCACCTTC. Full variable domain (remainder filled in from reference TRBV5-1 and TRBJ1-2): KAGVTQTPRYLIKTRGQQVTLSCSPISGHRSVSWYQQTPGQGLQFLFEYFSETQRNKGNFPGRFSGRQFSNSRSEMNVSTLELGDSALYLCASSTGQGPGTFGSGTRLTVV.

The CDR3 sequence: CASSVNGASGSYEQYF. The CDR3 DNA sequence: TGTGCCAGCAGCGTCAACGGGGCTAGCGGGAGCTACGAGCAGTACTTC. V is TRBV9 and J is TRBJ2-7; 10 bases are a match to TRBD2. Losses at the gene ends were 2 bases for V and 3 bases for J; bases not matched to a gene: 8. Germline lookup yields CDR1 SGDLS and CDR2 YYNGEE. The CDR3 is made up of 16 amino acids.

The chain has TRBV20-1 and TRBJ1-2; the D is unclear. CDR1 is DFQATT and CDR2 is SNEGSKA in the germline V gene (reference sequence). The CDR3 runs 16 residues. V lost 3 bases and J 6 bases, leaving 23 bases between the germline ends. CDR3 DNA: TGCAGTGCTAGTAACTCGGTCTTACCTTCTATGAATGGCTACACCTTC. It specifies CSASNSVLPSMNGYTF.

In this sample, this clone turned up a few times. The V gene is TRBV9, the J gene TRBJ2-3; the match to TRBD2 covers 11 bases. CDR1 is SGDLS and CDR2 is YYNGEE in the germline V gene. The CDR3 sequence is 18 residues long. V trimming: 4 bases; J trimming: 1 base; junction bases outside the gene matches: 11. The CDR3 protein is CASSLLPSGGSRTDTQYF. The CDR3 region has the DNA TGTGCCAGCAGCCTCCTCCCTAGCGGGGGGTCCCGCACAGATACGCAGTATTTT.